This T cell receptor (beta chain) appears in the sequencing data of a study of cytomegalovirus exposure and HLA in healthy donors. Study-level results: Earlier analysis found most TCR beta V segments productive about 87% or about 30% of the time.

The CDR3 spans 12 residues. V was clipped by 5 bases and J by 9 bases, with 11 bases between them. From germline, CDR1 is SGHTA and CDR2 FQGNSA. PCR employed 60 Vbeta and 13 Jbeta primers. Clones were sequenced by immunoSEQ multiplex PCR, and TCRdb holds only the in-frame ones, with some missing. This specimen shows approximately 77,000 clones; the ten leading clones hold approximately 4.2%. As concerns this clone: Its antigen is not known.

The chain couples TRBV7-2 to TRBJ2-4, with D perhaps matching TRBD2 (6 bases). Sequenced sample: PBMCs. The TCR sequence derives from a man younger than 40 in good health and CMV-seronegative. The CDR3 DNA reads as TGTGCCAGCAGCCCTCGGAGGGGCATTCAGTACTTC. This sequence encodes CASSPRRGIQYF. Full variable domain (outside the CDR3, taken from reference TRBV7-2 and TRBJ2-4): GAGVSQSPSNKVTEKGKDVELRCDPISGHTALYWYRQSLGQGLEFLIYFQGNSAPDKSGLPSDRFSAERTGGSVSTLTIQRTQQEDSAVYLCASSPRRGIQYFGAGTRLSVL.